These 19 T cell receptor beta chains share one sample of origin, sequenced in a study of CD8 T cells in Susac syndrome. The RNA, about 0.45 to 1 ug, was put through reverse transcription using random hexamers. Using its own MiXCR run on the immunoSEQ multiplex PCR reads, TCRdb lists one record per CDR3 protein. The table has approximately 140,000 distinct CDR3 sequences, over 75% seen once. Sequenced sample: CD8+ T cells from PBMCs. All receptors come from a human donor with multiple sclerosis.

The chain has TRBV13 and TRBJ2-7, with D possibly matching TRBD1 (7 bases). Deletions cut 5 bases from V and 1 base from J, with 9 bases between. CDR3 length: 13 residues. CDR1 and CDR2 from the germline V gene are PRHDT and FYEKMQ (reference sequence). The CDR3 DNA is TGTGCCAGCAGCCAGGGGGGTTCCTACGAGCAGTACGTC. Protein sequence: CASSQGGSYEQYV.

This clonotype was seen more than once but under ten times. The V and J genes are TRBV7-9 and TRBJ2-5; no firm D call. CDR1 and CDR2 from the germline V gene are SEHNR and FQNEAQ (reference sequence). V lost 4 bases and J lost 1, with 4 bases in between. The CDR3 is 12 residues long. The CDR3 bases are TGTGCCAGCAGCTACTTCCAAGAGACCCAGTACTTC. This codes for CASSYFQETQYF.

The chain couples TRBV5-1 to TRBJ2-5; D unresolved. With 0 bases removed from V and 5 bases from J, the gap between germline ends came to 17 bases. Germline V CDR1 and CDR2: SGHRS, YFSETQ. This CDR3 comprises 16 residues. CDR3 DNA sequence: TGCGCCAGCAGCTTGGATGCTTACAACATGGGGGAGACCCAGTACTTC. It specifies CASSLDAYNMGETQYF. The complete variable domain, with remaining parts taken from reference TRBV5-1 and TRBJ2-5, reads KAGVTQTPRYLIKTRGQQVTLSCSPISGHRSVSWYQQTPGQGLQFLFEYFSETQRNKGNFPGRFSGRQFSNSRSEMNVSTLELGDSALYLCASSLDAYNMGETQYFGPGTRLLVL.

This clonotype has a single count. J is TRBJ2-7 and V is TRBV27; possibly TRBD2 for D (6 bases). CDR1 and CDR2 from the germline V gene are MNHEY and SMNVEV (reference sequence). Trimming took 8 bases from V and 0 from J, leaving 17 bases between them. There are 15 residues in the CDR3. The CDR3 DNA is TGTGCCAGCGCTGGAGGACTCGGGAGCTCCTACGAGCAGTACGTC. Protein product: CASAGGLGSSYEQYV.

This chain uses TRBV15 with TRBJ2-3, with 8 nucleotides matching TRBD2. Germline V gives CDR1 LNHNV, CDR2 YYDKDF (reference sequence). J lost 8 bases, V lost 5 bases, and 9 bases had no gene match. The CDR3 totals 14 residues. The CDR3 is CATSSRGGLPTQYF. The CDR3 DNA reads TGTGCCACCAGCTCCCGGGGGGGCTTACCTACGCAGTATTTT. The full variable domain, its missing parts supplied by reference TRBV15 and TRBJ2-3, is DAMVIQNPRYQVTQFGKPVTLSCSQTLNHNVMYWYQQKSSQAPKLLFHYYDKDFNNEADTPDNFQSRRPNTSFCFLDIRSPGLGDTAMYLCATSSRGGLPTQYFGPGTRLTVL.

The table lists this clonotype with a count of one. V is TRBV6-2 or TRBV6-3 and J is TRBJ1-5; a weak D match, TRBD1 (5 bases). The CDR3 is 17 residues long. Deletions cut 6 bases from V and 1 base from J, with 19 bases between. The germline gives CDR1 MNHEY, CDR2 SVGEGT. The CDR3 sequence is CASSLLGVTGSNQPQHF. CDR3 nucleotide sequence: TGTGCCAGCAGCCTTCTCGGGGTAACAGGCAGCAATCAGCCCCAGCATTTT.

This chain links TRBV4-1 with TRBJ1-2; TRBD1 matches 9 bases. This CDR3 is 15 amino acids long. Germline V gives CDR1 MGHRA, CDR2 YSYEKL. Trimming cost V 0 bases and J 6 bases; bases outside gene matches: 5. CDR3 DNA: TGCGCCAGCAGCCAAGACCGAGGACAGGGGAATGGCTACACCTTC. Translated, it gives CASSQDRGQGNGYTF.

V is TRBV15 and J is TRBJ2-3, with 14 bases aligning to TRBD2. This CDR3 is built from 16 residues. Germline V gene lookup returns CDR1 LNHNV and CDR2 YYDKDF (reference sequence). The ends lost 5 bases at V and 2 bases at J; junction bases unmatched: 3. In DNA, the CDR3 is TGTGCCACCAGCGGACTAGCGGGGGGAAACACAGATACGCAGTATTTT. It yields the protein CATSGLAGGNTDTQYF.

In its sample, this clonotype was seen once. The V gene is TRBV19, the J gene TRBJ1-1; D is unclear. The CDR3 length is 15 residues. With 7 bases removed from V and 4 bases from J, the gap between germline ends came to 19 bases. The germline CDR1 and CDR2 sequences are LNHDA and SQIVND (reference sequence). The CDR3 coding sequence is TGTGCCAGTAAAGAAAGCACGGGCCCGTCCACTGAAGCTTTCTTT. It translates to CASKESTGPSTEAFF.

This rearrangement joins TRBV7-6 to TRBJ2-2; D may be TRBD1 (5 bases). Germline CDR1 is SGHVS and CDR2 is FNYEAQ. This CDR3 is built from 13 residues. The V gene lost 10 bases and the J gene lost 4 bases, with 13 bases spanning the gap. Here the CDR3 reads CAIRGFSTGELFF. As DNA, the CDR3 is TGTGCCATTAGGGGCTTCTCCACCGGGGAGCTGTTTTTT.

The rearrangement links TRBV11-2 to TRBJ2-3, with D possibly TRBD2 on 7 matching bases. The V end was cut by 3 bases, the J end by 6 bases, with 16 bases between. Germline-derived CDR1 and CDR2 are SGHAT and FQNNGV. The CDR3 sequence is 15 residues long. The CDR3 DNA reads as TGTGCCAGCAGCTTCCCCCCGGGGGGCGGGGATACGCAGTATTTT. It codes for CASSFPPGGGDTQYF.

This rearrangement joins TRBV7-9 to TRBJ1-1, with no clear D. The germline gives CDR1 SEHNR, CDR2 FQNEAQ (reference sequence). The CDR3 is 13 amino acids. V lost 1 base, J lost 2 bases, and 5 bases lay in between. This chain's CDR3 is CASSLVRNTEAFF. The CDR3 region has the DNA TGTGCCAGCAGCTTAGTCAGAAACACTGAAGCTTTCTTT.

This sequence joins TRBV4-1 and TRBJ1-1, with TRBD1 matching 7 bases. The CDR3 spans 16 residues. The germline CDR1 and CDR2 sequences are MGHRA and YSYEKL. With 5 bases clipped from V and 1 base from J, the junction kept 10 bases outside the gene matches. As DNA, the CDR3 is TGCGCCAGCAGCTTAACAACCGGGACAGAGAACACTGAAGCTTTCTTT. Translation: CASSLTTGTENTEAFF.

This rearrangement joins TRBV4-1 to TRBJ2-3, with 8 nucleotides matching TRBD2. CDR1 and CDR2 (germline): MGHRA, YSYEKL. This CDR3 contains 19 residues. V shed 0 bases, J shed 0 bases, and the junction held 11 bases outside the gene matches. Here the CDR3 reads CASSQDYGSGASSTDTQYF. The CDR3 nucleotides read TGCGCCAGCAGCCAAGATTATGGTAGCGGGGCATCTAGCACAGATACGCAGTATTTT.

V is TRBV19 and J is TRBJ2-1; TRBD2 might be the D (5 bases). The CDR3 consists of 17 residues. V was cut by 1 base and J by 3 bases, with 16 bases left in between. Germline assignment: CDR1 LNHDA and CDR2 SQIVND (reference sequence). In nucleotides, the CDR3 is TGTGCCAGTAGTATAGCGGGGATCCGACACCTCTACAATGAGCAGTTCTTC. This encodes CASSIAGIRHLYNEQFF. The full variable domain, in which reference TRBV19 and TRBJ2-1 provide the parts outside the CDR3, is DGGITQSPKYLFRKEGQNVTLSCEQNLNHDAMYWYRQDPGQGLRLIYYSQIVNDFQKGDIAEGYSVSREKKESFPLTVTSAQKNPTAFYLCASSIAGIRHLYNEQFFGPGTRLTVL.

Comment on this clonotype: A read error may produce the germline difference seen at one junction end. The chain uses TRBV9 and TRBJ1-1; TRBD1 might be the D (6 bases). Per the germline V gene, CDR1 is SGDLS and CDR2 is YYNGEE. The CDR3 consists of 15 residues. The CDR3 spells CANSVDGGLNTEAFF. Written as DNA, the CDR3 is TGTGCCAACAGCGTAGACGGGGGGCTGAACACTGAAGCTTTCTTT. Full variable domain (missing parts from reference TRBV9 and TRBJ1-1): DSGVTQTPKHLITATGQRVTLRCSPRSGDLSVYWYQQSLDQGLQFLIQYYNGEERAKGNILERFSAQQFPDLHSELNLSSLELGDSALYFCANSVDGGLNTEAFFGQGTRLTVV.

Only one count was recorded for this clonotype. The chain has TRBV5-4 and TRBJ2-1; the D gene is possibly TRBD1 (5 bases). Germline loops: CDR1 SGHNT, CDR2 YYREEE (reference sequence). This CDR3 is built from 15 residues. Trimming pared 4 bases from V and 3 bases from J, leaving 14 bases between. In DNA, the CDR3 is TGTGCCAGCAGCCCCAGTGGAACAGGCTACAATGAGCAGTTCTTC. Protein sequence: CASSPSGTGYNEQFF.

This clonotype was seen only once. J is TRBJ2-4 and V is TRBV10-3, with a weak D call TRBD1 (5 bases). CDR1 and CDR2 (germline): ENHRY, SYGVKD. This CDR3 has 12 amino acids. Trimming took 8 bases from V and 12 from J, leaving 17 bases between them. CDR3 sequence reads: CAIRSADGHQYF. The CDR3 DNA follows: TGTGCCATCCGATCGGCGGATGGACATCAGTACTTC.

The CDR3, as DNA: TGTGCCACCAGTGACTCAGAGGGACAGGACCTTTACGAGCAGTACTTC. Its translation: CATSDSEGQDLYEQYF. The V call is TRBV24-1, the J call TRBJ2-7; TRBD1 matches at 8 bases. Germline V gives CDR1 KGHDR, CDR2 SFDVKD. The V segment lost 4 bases and the J segment 4 bases; nucleotides outside the gene matches: 11. The CDR3 totals 16 residues.